The entry that follows covers one T cell receptor (beta chain) sequence. This specimen comes from a study of stem cell transplantation in POMP-related autoinflammatory disease. Study-wide background: Pre-transplant patients had naive-skewed CD4+ T cells and few CD8+ T cells.

TCRdb's table, derived via immunoSEQ multiplex PCR, lists solely in-frame clones and lacks some. The repertoire holds 25,000 to 30,000 clones, with 82% as singletons. There are 15 residues in the CDR3. The V gene lost 4 bases and the J gene lost 1 base, with 11 bases spanning the gap. The germline gives CDR1 SGHRS, CDR2 YFSETQ. PRAID featured prominent immunodeficiency. The specimen comprised CD4+ T cells from PBMCs, sampled before stem cell transplantation. The genes are TRBV5-1 and TRBJ2-2, with a tentative D call TRBD2 (5 bases). This TCR was sampled from a human donor with POMP-related autoinflammation and immune dysregulation (PRAID). CDR3: CASSTQLGNTGELFF. In DNA, the CDR3 is TGCGCCAGCAGCACCCAACTAGGGAACACCGGGGAGCTGTTTTTT.